The clone carrying this T cell receptor beta chain was seen repeatedly, ten times or more. The sample comes from a study of T-cell memory formation after mild COVID-19. TCRdb processed the 5' RACE reads anew with MiXCR; each CDR3 protein has one entry. The sample holds about 470,000 distinct CDR3 sequences; around a quarter are singletons and the top ten take approximately 12%. Germline V lookup: CDR1 SNHLY, CDR2 FYNNEI. V lost 2 bases and J lost 0; bases outside the gene matches: 7. This CDR3 has 17 residues. Input material: PBMCs or a T cell subset sorted from them (not recorded which). This rearrangement joins TRBV2 to TRBJ2-7; the match to TRBD1 covers 10 bases. This clonotype originated in an adult woman who had mild COVID-19 (a few samples of this study predate the infection). Cell type and time point are not known. The DNA for the CDR3 is TGTGCCAGCAGTGAAATTCCGGGACAGGGGAACTCCTACGAGCAGTACTTC. Translation: CASSEIPGQGNSYEQYF. Complete variable domain (other parts from reference TRBV2 and TRBJ2-7): EPEVTQTPSHQVTQMGQEVILRCVPISNHLYFYWYRQILGQKVEFLVSFYNNEISEKSEIFDDQFSVERPDGSNFTLKIRSTKLEDSAMYFCASSEIPGQGNSYEQYFGPGTRLTVT.